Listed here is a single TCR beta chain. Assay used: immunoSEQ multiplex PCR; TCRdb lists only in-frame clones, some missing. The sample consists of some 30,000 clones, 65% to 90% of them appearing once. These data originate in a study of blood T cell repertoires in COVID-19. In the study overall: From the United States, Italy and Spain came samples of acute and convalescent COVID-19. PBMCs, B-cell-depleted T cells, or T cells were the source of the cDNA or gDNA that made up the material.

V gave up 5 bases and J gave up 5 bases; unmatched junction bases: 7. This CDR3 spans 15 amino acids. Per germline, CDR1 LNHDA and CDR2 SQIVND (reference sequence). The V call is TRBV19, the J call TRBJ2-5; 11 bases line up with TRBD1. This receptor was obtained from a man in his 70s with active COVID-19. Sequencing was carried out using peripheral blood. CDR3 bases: TGTGCCAGTAGTCCCGGACAGGGGGCTGGGGAGACCCAGTACTTC. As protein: CASSPGQGAGETQYF.